Here is one T cell receptor (beta chain) with its context. Since a much larger clone is just one base distant, this may be a read error. From RNA, the CDR3 regions of TCR beta chains were amplified and sequenced. The first round was an RT-PCR with HTBI primers, and the second round was a multiplex PCR. TCRdb re-derived calls from the multiplex PCR reads in MiXCR, one entry per CDR3 protein. The sample has about 400,000 distinct CDR3 sequences, roughly 21% seen once; the top ten hold 2.5% to 3.5%. This record belongs to a study of Graves' ophthalmopathy and Graves' hyperthyroidism. CDR1 MNHEY and CDR2 SVGEGT come from the germline V gene. The CDR3 has 11 amino acids.

This clonotype was obtained from a woman aged 18-29 years with stable Graves' hyperthyroidism. V usage is TRBV6-2 or TRBV6-3 and J usage is TRBJ2-5; D may be TRBD2 (6 bases). The material sequenced was peripheral blood. The CDR3 sequence is CAALSRETKYF. DNA of the CDR3: TGTGCCGCGCTCTCCCGGGAGACCAAGTACTTC.